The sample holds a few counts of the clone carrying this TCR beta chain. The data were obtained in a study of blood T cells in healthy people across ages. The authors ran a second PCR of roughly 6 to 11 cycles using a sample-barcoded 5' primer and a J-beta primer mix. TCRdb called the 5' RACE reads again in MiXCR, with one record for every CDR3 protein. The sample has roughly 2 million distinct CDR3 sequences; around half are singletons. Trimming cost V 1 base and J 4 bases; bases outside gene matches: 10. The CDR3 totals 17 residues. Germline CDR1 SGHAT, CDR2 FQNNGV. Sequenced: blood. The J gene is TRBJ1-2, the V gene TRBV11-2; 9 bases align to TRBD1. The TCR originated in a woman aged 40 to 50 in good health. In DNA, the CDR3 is TGTGCCAGCAGCTTAGGTAGCAGGGACAGGGAACTCTATGGCTACACCTTC. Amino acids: CASSLGSRDRELYGYTF.